Listed below are T cell receptor beta chains from one sample, sequenced in a study of shared clonotypes between healthy human individuals. Some clones are missing from TCRdb's copy, which holds only in-frame ones; the method was immunoSEQ multiplex PCR. The data hold under 600,000 clones, with roughly 79% observed a single time. The sample consisted of PBMCs. Every receptor here comes from a woman in her thirties or forties in good health. Some clones in this sample may be carry-over from other donors' samples. Each CDR3 is given with its conserved first and last residue. D genes are given only for firm matches. Size values are once, few and many counts, or a class for expanded clones, and some rows have none.

J,D,V,size,CDR3,DNA
TRBJ2-1,TRBD1,TRBV7-2,-,CASSPKRTGGGDEQFF,TGTGCCAGCAGCCCCAAGAGGACAGGGGGCGGCGATGAGCAGTTCTTC
TRBJ2-1,TRBD2,TRBV18,-,CASSPATSGSYNEQFF,TGTGCCAGCTCACCGGCAACTAGCGGGAGTTACAATGAGCAGTTCTTC
TRBJ1-2,TRBD1,TRBV9,-,CASSQTGGGYGYTF,TGTGCCAGCAGCCAAACAGGGGGAGGCTATGGCTACACCTTC
TRBJ2-7,TRBD2,TRBV10-2,-,CASRASGTYEQYF,TGCGCCAGCAGGGCTAGCGGTACCTACGAGCAGTACTTC
TRBJ2-7,TRBD2,TRBV11-2,-,CASSNPGTSGTYEQYF,TGTGCCAGCAGCAACCCCGGGACTAGCGGAACCTACGAGCAGTACTTC
TRBJ2-1,-,TRBV5-1,-,CASSLGPLGEQFF,TGCGCCAGCAGCTTGGGACCTCTTGGTGAGCAGTTCTTC
TRBJ2-7,-,TRBV14,-,CASGRDKPYEQYF,TGTGCCAGCGGCCGGGACAAGCCCTACGAGCAGTACTTC
TRBJ2-1,TRBD2,TRBV9,-,CASSVDSGSYNEQFF,TGTGCCAGCAGCGTTGATAGCGGGAGTTACAATGAGCAGTTCTTC
TRBJ1-5,TRBD1,TRBV28,-,CASSLSGTGGYQPQHF,TGTGCCAGCAGCCTATCCGGGACAGGGGGCTATCAGCCCCAGCATTTT
TRBJ2-2,-,TRBV5-6,-,CASSRSTGELFF,TGTGCCAGCAGCCGCAGCACCGGGGAGCTGTTTTTT
TRBJ2-5,TRBD1,TRBV30,few,CAWTRGSLETQYF,TGTGCCTGGACCAGGGGGAGCTTGGAGACCCAGTACTTC
TRBJ2-1,-,TRBV15,-,CATSRDLTGTTQFF,TGTGCCACCAGCAGAGATCTAACGGGCACCACCCAGTTCTTC
TRBJ2-7,-,TRBV18,few,CASSPLGPYEQYF,TGTGCCAGCTCACCATTAGGACCTTACGAGCAGTACTTC
TRBJ2-7,-,TRBV5-1,-,CASSPPFGGAGEQYF,TGCGCCAGCAGCCCCCCTTTTGGGGGAGCGGGTGAGCAGTACTTC
TRBJ2-3,-,TRBV7-3,few,CASSPQGSEDTQYF,TGTGCCAGCAGCCCACAGGGTTCGGAGGATACGCAGTATTTT
TRBJ2-3,-,TRBV5-4,-,CASSFAADTQYF,TGTGCCAGCAGCTTCGCGGCGGATACGCAGTATTTT
TRBJ2-1,TRBD1,TRBV11-1,-,CASHRGTGVGSEQFF,TGTGCCAGCCACAGGGGGACGGGAGTGGGTAGTGAGCAGTTCTTC
TRBJ1-4,-,TRBV5-1,-,CASRDSHNEKLFF,TGCGCCAGCAGGGACAGCCATAATGAAAAACTGTTTTTT
TRBJ2-1,-,TRBV11-2,-,CASSLGRENEQFF,TGTGCCAGCAGCTTAGGCAGGGAGAATGAGCAGTTCTTC
TRBJ2-5,-,TRBV9,-,CASSDSQVTQYF,TGTGCCAGCAGCGATTCTCAGGTTACCCAGTACTTC
TRBJ2-6,-,TRBV25-1,few,CASSEGQGSGANVLTF,TGTGCCAGCAGTGAAGGGCAGGGCTCCGGGGCCAACGTCCTGACTTTC
TRBJ2-3,-,TRBV12-5,few,CASGLEPGPNTQYF,TGTGCTAGTGGTTTGGAGCCGGGACCGAATACGCAGTATTTT